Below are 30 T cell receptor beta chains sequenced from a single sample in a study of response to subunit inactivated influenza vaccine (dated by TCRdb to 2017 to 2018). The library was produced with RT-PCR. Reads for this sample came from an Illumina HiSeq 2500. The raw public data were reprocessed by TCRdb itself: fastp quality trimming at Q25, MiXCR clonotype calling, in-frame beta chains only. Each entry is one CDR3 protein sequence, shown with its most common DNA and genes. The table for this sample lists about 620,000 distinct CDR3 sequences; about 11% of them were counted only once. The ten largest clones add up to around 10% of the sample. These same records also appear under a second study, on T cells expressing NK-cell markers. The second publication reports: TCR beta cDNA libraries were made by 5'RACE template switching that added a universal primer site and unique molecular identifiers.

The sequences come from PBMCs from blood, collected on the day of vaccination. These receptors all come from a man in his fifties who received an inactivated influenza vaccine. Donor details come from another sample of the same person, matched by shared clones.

CDR3 DNA sequence: TGCGCCAGCAGTCCGGGTCCTTTTGGGTATGGCTACACCTTC. It encodes CASSPGPFGYGYTF. This chain connects TRBV10-2 to TRBJ1-2; no clear D. V was clipped by 5 bases and J by 5 bases, with 15 bases between them. Germline V gene sequence: CDR1 WSHSY, CDR2 SAAADI. The CDR3 length is 14 residues.

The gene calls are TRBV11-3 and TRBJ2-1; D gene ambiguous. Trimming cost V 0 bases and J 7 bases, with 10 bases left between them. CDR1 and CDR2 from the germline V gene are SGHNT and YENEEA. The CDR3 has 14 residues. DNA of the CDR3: TGTGCCAGCAGCTTAGACCCTAACCCGAATGAGCAGTTCTTC. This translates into CASSLDPNPNEQFF.

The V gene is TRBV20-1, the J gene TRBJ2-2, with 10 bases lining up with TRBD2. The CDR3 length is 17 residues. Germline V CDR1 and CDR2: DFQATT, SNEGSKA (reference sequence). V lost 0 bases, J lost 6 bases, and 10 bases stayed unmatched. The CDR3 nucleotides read TGCAGTGCTAGAGATAGGGCTAGCGGGAGTTTCGCCGGGGAGCTGTTTTTT. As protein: CSARDRASGSFAGELFF.

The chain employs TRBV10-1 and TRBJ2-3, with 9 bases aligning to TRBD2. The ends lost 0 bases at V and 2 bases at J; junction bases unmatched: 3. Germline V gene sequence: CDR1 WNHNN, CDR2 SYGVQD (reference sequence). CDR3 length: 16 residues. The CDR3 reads CASSESRGGDTDTQYF. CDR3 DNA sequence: TGCGCCAGCAGTGAGTCTCGCGGGGGGGACACAGATACGCAGTATTTT.

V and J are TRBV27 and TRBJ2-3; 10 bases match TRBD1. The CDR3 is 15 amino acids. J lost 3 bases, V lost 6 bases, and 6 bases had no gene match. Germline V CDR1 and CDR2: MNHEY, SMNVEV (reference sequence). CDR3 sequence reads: CASSQGQGMTDTQYF. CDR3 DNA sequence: TGTGCCAGCAGCCAGGGACAGGGGATGACAGATACGCAGTATTTT.

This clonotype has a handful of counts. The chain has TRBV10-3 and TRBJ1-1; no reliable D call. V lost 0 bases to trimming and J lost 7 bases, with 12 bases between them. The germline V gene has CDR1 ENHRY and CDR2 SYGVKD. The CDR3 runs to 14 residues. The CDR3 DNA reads TGTGCCATCAGTGAGTCTGCCCAACGGGTTGAAGCTTTCTTT. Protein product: CAISESAQRVEAFF.

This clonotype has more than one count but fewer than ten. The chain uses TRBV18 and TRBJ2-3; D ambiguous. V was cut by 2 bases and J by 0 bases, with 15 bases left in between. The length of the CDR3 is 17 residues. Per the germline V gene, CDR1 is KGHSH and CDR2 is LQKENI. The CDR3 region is CASSPFPRRPSTDTQYF. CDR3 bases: TGTGCCAGCTCACCATTTCCCCGGCGCCCCAGCACAGATACGCAGTATTTT.

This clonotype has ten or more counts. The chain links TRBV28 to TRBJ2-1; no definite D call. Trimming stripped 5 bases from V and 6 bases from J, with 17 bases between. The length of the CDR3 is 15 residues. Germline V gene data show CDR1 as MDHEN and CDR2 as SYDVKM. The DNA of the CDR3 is TGTGCCAGCAGTCCCCTCGAGCGAACAAGCAATGAGCAGTTCTTC. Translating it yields CASSPLERTSNEQFF.

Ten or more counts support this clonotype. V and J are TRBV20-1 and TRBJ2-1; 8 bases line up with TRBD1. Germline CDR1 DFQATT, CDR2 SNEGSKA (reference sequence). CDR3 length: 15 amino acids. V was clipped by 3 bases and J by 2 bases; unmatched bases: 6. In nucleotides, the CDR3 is TGCAGTGCTAGGATGTTGGACAGGGCCTACAATGAGCAGTTCTTC. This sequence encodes CSARMLDRAYNEQFF.

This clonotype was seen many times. The CDR3 region is CATMDGQAYEQYF. Here the CDR3 DNA reads TGTGCCACTATGGACGGGCAGGCCTACGAGCAGTACTTC. This chain connects TRBV10-3 to TRBJ2-7; no reliable D call. The V end lost 10 bases, the J end lost 2 bases, and 15 bases lay between the germline ends. This CDR3 region has 13 residues. Germline loops: CDR1 ENHRY, CDR2 SYGVKD.

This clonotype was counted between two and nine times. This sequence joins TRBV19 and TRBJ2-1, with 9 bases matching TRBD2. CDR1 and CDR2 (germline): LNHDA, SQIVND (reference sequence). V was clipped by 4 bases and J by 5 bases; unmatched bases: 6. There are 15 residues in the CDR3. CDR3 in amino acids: CASSTLAGNDNEQFF. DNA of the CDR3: TGTGCCAGTAGTACCCTAGCGGGGAACGACAATGAGCAGTTCTTC.

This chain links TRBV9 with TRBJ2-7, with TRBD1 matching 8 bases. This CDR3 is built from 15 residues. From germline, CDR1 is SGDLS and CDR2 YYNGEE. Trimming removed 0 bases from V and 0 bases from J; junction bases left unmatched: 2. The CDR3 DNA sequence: TGTGCCAGCAGCGTAGGGACAGGGTACTCCTACGAGCAGTACTTC. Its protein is CASSVGTGYSYEQYF. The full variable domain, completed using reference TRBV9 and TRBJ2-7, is DSGVTQTPKHLITATGQRVTLRCSPRSGDLSVYWYQQSLDQGLQFLIQYYNGEERAKGNILERFSAQQFPDLHSELNLSSLELGDSALYFCASSVGTGYSYEQYFGPGTRLTVT.

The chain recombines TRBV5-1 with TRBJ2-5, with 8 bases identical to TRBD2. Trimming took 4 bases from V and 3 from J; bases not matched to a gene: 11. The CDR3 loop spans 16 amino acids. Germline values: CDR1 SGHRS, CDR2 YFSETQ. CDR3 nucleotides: TGCGCCAGCAGCGATGGTGCTAGCGGGCGAAAAGAGACCCAGTACTTC. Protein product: CASSDGASGRKETQYF. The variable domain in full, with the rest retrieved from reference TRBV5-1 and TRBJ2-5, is KAGVTQTPRYLIKTRGQQVTLSCSPISGHRSVSWYQQTPGQGLQFLFEYFSETQRNKGNFPGRFSGRQFSNSRSEMNVSTLELGDSALYLCASSDGASGRKETQYFGPGTRLLVL.

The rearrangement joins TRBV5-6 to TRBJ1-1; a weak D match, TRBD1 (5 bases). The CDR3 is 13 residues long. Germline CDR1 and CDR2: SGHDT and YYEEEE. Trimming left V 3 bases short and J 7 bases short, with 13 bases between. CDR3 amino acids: CASSSDPGGEAFF. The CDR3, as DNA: TGTGCCAGCAGCTCGGACCCTGGGGGTGAAGCTTTCTTT.

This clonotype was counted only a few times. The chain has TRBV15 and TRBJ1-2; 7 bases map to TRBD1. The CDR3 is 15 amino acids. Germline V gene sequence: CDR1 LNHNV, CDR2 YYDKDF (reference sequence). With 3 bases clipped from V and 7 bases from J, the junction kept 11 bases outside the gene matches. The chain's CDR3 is CATSSLEQGSGGYTF. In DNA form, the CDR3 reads TGTGCCACCAGCAGCCTCGAACAGGGGAGCGGTGGCTACACCTTC.

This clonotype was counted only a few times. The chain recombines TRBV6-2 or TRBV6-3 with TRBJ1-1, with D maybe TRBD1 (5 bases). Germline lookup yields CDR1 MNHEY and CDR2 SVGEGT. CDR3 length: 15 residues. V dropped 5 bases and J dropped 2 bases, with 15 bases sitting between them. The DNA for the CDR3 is TGTGCCAGCAGTACCTTTTTGACAGCCAACACTGAAGCTTTCTTT. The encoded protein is CASSTFLTANTEAFF.

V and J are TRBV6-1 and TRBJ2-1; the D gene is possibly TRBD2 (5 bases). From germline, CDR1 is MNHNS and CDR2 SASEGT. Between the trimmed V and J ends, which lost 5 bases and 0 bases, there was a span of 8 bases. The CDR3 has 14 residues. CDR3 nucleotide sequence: TGTGCCAGCAGTAAAGGGAGCTCCTACAATGAGCAGTTCTTC. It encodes CASSKGSSYNEQFF.

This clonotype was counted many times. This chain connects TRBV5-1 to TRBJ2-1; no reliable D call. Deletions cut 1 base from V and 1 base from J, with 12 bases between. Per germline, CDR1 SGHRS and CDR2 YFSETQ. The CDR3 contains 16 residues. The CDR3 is CASSLTRLSSYNEQFF. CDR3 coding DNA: TGCGCCAGCAGCTTGACGAGGCTAAGTTCCTACAATGAGCAGTTCTTC.

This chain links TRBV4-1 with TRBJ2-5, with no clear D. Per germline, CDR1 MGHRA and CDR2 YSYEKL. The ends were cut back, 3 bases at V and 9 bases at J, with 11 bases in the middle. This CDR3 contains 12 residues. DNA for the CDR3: TGCGCCAGCAGCCAGGCCGGTTGGCCCCAGTACTTC. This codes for CASSQAGWPQYF.

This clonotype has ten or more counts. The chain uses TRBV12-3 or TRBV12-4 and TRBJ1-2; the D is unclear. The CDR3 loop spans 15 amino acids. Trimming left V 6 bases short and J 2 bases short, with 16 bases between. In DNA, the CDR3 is TGTGCCAGCAGCCGGAAGGAGCAGTACAACTATGGCTACACCTTC. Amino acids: CASSRKEQYNYGYTF.

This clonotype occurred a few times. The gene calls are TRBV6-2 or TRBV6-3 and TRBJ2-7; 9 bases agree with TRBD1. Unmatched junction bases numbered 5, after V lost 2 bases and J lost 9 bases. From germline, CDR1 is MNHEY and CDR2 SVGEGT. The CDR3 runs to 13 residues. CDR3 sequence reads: CASSYGGQGAQYF. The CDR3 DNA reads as TGTGCCAGCAGTTACGGGGGACAGGGAGCGCAGTACTTC.

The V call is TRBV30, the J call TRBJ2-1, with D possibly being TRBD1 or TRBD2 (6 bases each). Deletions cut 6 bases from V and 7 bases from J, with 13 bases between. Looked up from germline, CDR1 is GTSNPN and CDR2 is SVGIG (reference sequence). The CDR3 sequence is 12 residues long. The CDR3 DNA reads TGTGCCTGCGACGGGGGCGGGAATGAGCAGTTCTTC. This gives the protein CACDGGGNEQFF.

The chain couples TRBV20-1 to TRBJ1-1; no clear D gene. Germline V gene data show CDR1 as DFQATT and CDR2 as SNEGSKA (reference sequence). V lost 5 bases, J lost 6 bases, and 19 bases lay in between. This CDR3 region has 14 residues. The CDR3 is CSAPHSFRVSEAFF. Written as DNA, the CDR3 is TGCAGTGCTCCACACTCCTTTAGGGTATCTGAAGCTTTCTTT.

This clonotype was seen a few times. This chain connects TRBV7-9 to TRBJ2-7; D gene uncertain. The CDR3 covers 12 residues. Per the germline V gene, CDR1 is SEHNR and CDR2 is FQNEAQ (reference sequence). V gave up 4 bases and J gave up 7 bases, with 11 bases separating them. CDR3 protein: CASSSLGVEQYF. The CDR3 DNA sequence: TGTGCCAGCAGCTCCCTCGGTGTAGAGCAGTACTTC.

CDR3 coding DNA: TGTGCCAGCAGCCTAGAAGGACTAGTGATAGCGGGCCGCACAGATACGCAGTATTTT. The encoded protein is CASSLEGLVIAGRTDTQYF. J is TRBJ2-3 and V is TRBV7-8; 7 positions agree with TRBD2. CDR3 length equals 19 residues. Trimming took 5 bases from V and 1 from J; bases not matched to a gene: 18. CDR1 and CDR2 from the germline V gene are SGHVS and FQNEAQ.

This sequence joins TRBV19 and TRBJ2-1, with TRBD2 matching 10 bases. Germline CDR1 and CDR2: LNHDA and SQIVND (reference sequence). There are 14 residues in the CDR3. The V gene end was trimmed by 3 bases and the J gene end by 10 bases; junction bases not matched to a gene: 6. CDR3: CASSIVSSGGEQFF. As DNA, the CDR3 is TGTGCCAGTAGTATCGTGTCTAGCGGGGGAGAGCAGTTCTTC.

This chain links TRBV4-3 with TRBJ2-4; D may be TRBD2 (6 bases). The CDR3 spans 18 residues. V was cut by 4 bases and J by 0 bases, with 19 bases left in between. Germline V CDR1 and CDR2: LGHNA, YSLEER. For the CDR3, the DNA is TGCGCCAGCAGCCCAGATATGTCCGGGGGACTAGCCAAAAACATTCAGTACTTC. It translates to CASSPDMSGGLAKNIQYF.

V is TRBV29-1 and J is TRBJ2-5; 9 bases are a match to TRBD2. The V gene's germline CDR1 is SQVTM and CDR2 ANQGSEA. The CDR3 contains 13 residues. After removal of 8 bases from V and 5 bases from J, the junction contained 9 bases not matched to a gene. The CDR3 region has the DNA TGCAGCTTATCGCGGGGGGGCGGGGAGACCCAGTACTTC. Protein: CSLSRGGGETQYF.

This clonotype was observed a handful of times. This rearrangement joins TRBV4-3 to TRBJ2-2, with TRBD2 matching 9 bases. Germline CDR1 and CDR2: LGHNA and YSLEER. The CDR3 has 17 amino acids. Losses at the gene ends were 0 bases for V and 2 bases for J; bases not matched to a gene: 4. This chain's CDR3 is CASSQEWLAGNTGELFF. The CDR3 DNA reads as TGCGCCAGCAGCCAAGAATGGCTAGCGGGAAACACCGGGGAGCTGTTTTTT.

CDR3 sequence reads: CASSLPTGTSGRAIGELFF. The CDR3 nucleotides read TGTGCCAGCAGTTTACCGACAGGGACTAGCGGGAGGGCCATCGGGGAGCTGTTTTTT. V and J are TRBV2 and TRBJ2-2; TRBD2 matches 16 bases. The CDR3 is 19 amino acids. Germline loops: CDR1 SNHLY, CDR2 FYNNEI. The V gene end was trimmed by 5 bases and the J gene end by 7 bases; junction bases not matched to a gene: 13.